This T cell receptor beta chain derives from a study of patients and donors after allogeneic stem cell transplantation. V lost 5 bases to trimming and J lost 3 bases, with 7 bases between them. The CDR3 extends over 11 amino acids. Germline V gene lookup returns CDR1 SQVTM and CDR2 ANQGSEA. TCRdb itself ran the RT-PCR reads through MiXCR, one entry per CDR3 protein. The data hold roughly 880,000 distinct CDR3 sequences, with approximately 18% observed a single time. The TCR was taken from a human donor who was either an allogeneic HSCT recipient or a stem cell or donor lymphocyte infusion donor (not recorded which). It is not recorded whose cells these are; they may come from a transplant donor. The J gene is TRBJ1-2, the V gene TRBV29-1; unclear D gene. The sample was blood, either unsorted or a sorted T cell fraction (not recorded which). The CDR3 nucleotides are TGCAGCGTTCCGGGGTACTATGGCTACACCTTC. Translated: CSVPGYYGYTF.